The next 24 T cell receptor beta chains were all read from a single sample in a study of T-cell memory formation after mild COVID-19. TCRdb re-analysed the 5' RACE reads in MiXCR, keeping a single row per CDR3 protein. This table holds 110,000 to 150,000 distinct CDR3 sequences, 11% to 15% found once. Sequenced input: PBMCs or a T cell subset sorted from them (not recorded which). The receptors come from an adult woman who had mild COVID-19 (a few samples of this study predate the infection). Cell type and time point are not known.

This clonotype was seen a handful of times. The chain uses TRBV4-3 and TRBJ2-2; tentatively, D is TRBD1 (6 bases). V lost 3 bases and J 7 bases, leaving 18 bases between the germline ends. Germline V gene sequence: CDR1 LGHNA, CDR2 YSLEER. This CDR3 region has 16 residues. CDR3 sequence reads: CASSQGQGISGGELFF. CDR3 coding DNA: TGCGCCAGCAGCCAGGGGCAGGGGATCTCAGGCGGGGAGCTGTTTTTT.

This clonotype was found many times. The chain's CDR3 is CASSSGRSNQPQHF. Written as DNA, the CDR3 is TGTGCCAGCAGCTCAGGACGGAGCAATCAGCCCCAGCATTTT. This chain uses TRBV7-8 with TRBJ1-5, with D unresolved. The CDR3 loop spans 14 amino acids. Looked up from germline, CDR1 is SGHVS and CDR2 is FQNEAQ. Trimming stripped 4 bases from V and 1 base from J, with 8 bases between.

This clonotype was seen more than once but under ten times. The chain joins TRBV18 to TRBJ2-7; D perhaps matches TRBD2 (6 bases). There are 16 residues in the CDR3. V dropped 6 bases and J dropped 5 bases, with 23 bases sitting between them. Germline-derived CDR1 and CDR2 are KGHSH and LQKENI. The CDR3 DNA reads TGTGCCAGCTCGTCGGGTAACACTCTCCCGGGGGACGAGCAGTACTTC. Its protein is CASSSGNTLPGDEQYF.

This clonotype was seen at least ten times. CDR3: CAISESMSPYEQYF. CDR3 nucleotides: TGTGCCATCAGTGAGTCGATGAGCCCCTACGAGCAGTACTTC. The genes are TRBV10-3 and TRBJ2-7; the D is unclear. CDR1 ENHRY and CDR2 SYGVKD come from the germline V gene. The CDR3 contains 14 residues. V lost 0 bases and J 2 bases, leaving 8 bases between the germline ends.

There are many counts of this clonotype. The V and J genes are TRBV6-6 and TRBJ1-1; the D gene is possibly TRBD1 (5 bases). Germline values: CDR1 MNHNY, CDR2 SVGAGI (reference sequence). V lost 2 bases and J lost 4, with 17 bases in between. The CDR3 has 16 residues. The DNA for the CDR3 is TGTGCCAGCAGTTACCACTACGGGGGTGCGGGCACTGAAGCTTTCTTT. Translated, it gives CASSYHYGGAGTEAFF.

This clonotype occurred a few times. CDR3 bases: TGTGCCACCAGCAGCTCTAGCGGGGGGACACAAGAGACCCAGTACTTC. Translating gives CATSSSSGGTQETQYF. This sequence joins TRBV15 and TRBJ2-5; 11 bases align to TRBD2. Trimming at V came to 3 bases and at J to 2 bases, leaving 5 bases not matched to a gene. The CDR3 sequence is 16 residues long. Germline CDR1 and CDR2: LNHNV and YYDKDF (reference sequence). The complete variable domain, with remaining parts taken from reference TRBV15 and TRBJ2-5, reads DAMVIQNPRYQVTQFGKPVTLSCSQTLNHNVMYWYQQKSSQAPKLLFHYYDKDFNNEADTPDNFQSRRPNTSFCFLDIRSPGLGDTAMYLCATSSSSGGTQETQYFGPGTRLLVL.

This clonotype appeared a few times. The chain couples TRBV12-3 or TRBV12-4 to TRBJ2-1, with 10 positions matching TRBD2. This CDR3 contains 16 residues. Trimming removed 5 bases from V and 5 bases from J; junction bases left unmatched: 9. The DNA for the CDR3 is TGTGCCAGCAGTACCCGACTAGCGGGCGGGGACAATGAGCAGTTCTTC. It codes for CASSTRLAGGDNEQFF.

The rearrangement uses TRBV12-3 or TRBV12-4 and TRBJ1-3; D may be TRBD1 (6 bases). CDR3 length: 16 residues. Trimming pared 6 bases from V and 0 bases from J, leaving 15 bases between. This chain's CDR3 is CASSPQTGHSGNTIYF. CDR3 sequence (DNA): TGTGCCAGCAGCCCGCAGACAGGCCACTCTGGAAACACCATATATTTT.

This chain connects TRBV12-3 or TRBV12-4 to TRBJ1-2, with D tentatively TRBD1 (6 bases). The V end lost 5 bases, the J end lost 6 bases, and 13 bases lay between the germline ends. The length of the CDR3 is 13 residues. CDR3 nucleotide sequence: TGTGCCAGCAGTATGGACAGCGTTAATGGCTACACCTTC. Encoded protein: CASSMDSVNGYTF.

The chain couples TRBV24-1 to TRBJ2-7, with D perhaps matching TRBD1 (5 bases). Per germline, CDR1 KGHDR and CDR2 SFDVKD. The V and J ends lost 4 bases and 1 base respectively, with 10 bases between them. This CDR3 is 14 amino acids long. The CDR3 DNA reads TGTGCCACCAGTGACGCGACAGAATCCTACGAGCAGTACTTC. Translation gives CATSDATESYEQYF.

The chain carries TRBV9 and TRBJ1-2; no definite D call. CDR1 is SGDLS, CDR2 YYNGEE, per germline. The CDR3 contains 11 residues. The V and J ends lost 0 bases and 13 bases respectively, with 10 bases between them. The CDR3 loop reads CASSVAISGTF. In DNA form, the CDR3 reads TGTGCCAGCAGCGTAGCTATATCCGGCACCTTC.

The rearrangement links TRBV2 to TRBJ2-4; D is unresolved. V was clipped by 3 bases and J by 11 bases, with 8 bases between them. CDR3 length equals 11 residues. CDR1 is SNHLY and CDR2 is FYNNEI in the germline V gene. The CDR3 DNA sequence: TGTGCCAGCAGTGAGGCGGCCGTTCAGTACTTC. Residues: CASSEAAVQYF. Combining the CDR3 with reference TRBV2 and TRBJ2-4 gives the whole variable domain EPEVTQTPSHQVTQMGQEVILRCVPISNHLYFYWYRQILGQKVEFLVSFYNNEISEKSEIFDDQFSVERPDGSNFTLKIRSTKLEDSAMYFCASSEAAVQYFGAGTRLSVL.

This clonotype has more than one count but fewer than ten. Here the CDR3 reads CASSPNRGGEQFF. The CDR3 DNA follows: TGTGCCAGCAGCCCTAACAGGGGAGGGGAGCAGTTCTTC. This rearrangement joins TRBV11-1 to TRBJ2-1; D may correspond to TRBD1 or TRBD2 (7 bases each). Per germline, CDR1 SGHAT and CDR2 FQDESV (reference sequence). The CDR3 extends over 13 amino acids. Trimming pared 5 bases from V and 10 bases from J, leaving 15 bases between.

This clonotype came up many times. V and J are TRBV7-6 and TRBJ2-1; possibly TRBD2 for D (6 bases). CDR1 is SGHVS and CDR2 is FNYEAQ in the germline V gene. The CDR3 contains 16 residues. Trimming took 3 bases from V and 8 from J, leaving 20 bases between them. CDR3 DNA sequence: TGTGCCAGCAGCTTTGACGCAGCTGGGGGGTGGGATGAGCAGTTCTTC. This encodes CASSFDAAGGWDEQFF.

The rearrangement joins TRBV7-6 to TRBJ1-1, with TRBD1 matching over 10 bases. CDR3 length: 13 residues. Per the germline V gene, CDR1 is SGHVS and CDR2 is FNYEAQ. V dropped 1 base and J dropped 7; count of bases not matched to a gene: 0. The DNA of the CDR3 is TGTGCCAGCAGCTTAGGGACAGGGGGTGAAGCTTTCTTT. Translating gives CASSLGTGGEAFF.

This clonotype was observed a handful of times. The chain recombines TRBV3-1 with TRBJ2-1, with D maybe TRBD2 (5 bases). V was shortened by 1 base and J by 1 base, with 11 bases between the two germline ends. The germline V gene has CDR1 LGHDT and CDR2 YNNKEL (reference sequence). This CDR3 is built from 16 residues. In DNA, the CDR3 is TGTGCCAGCAGCCAAGTCCGGGATGGGTCCTACAATGAGCAGTTCTTC. As protein: CASSQVRDGSYNEQFF.

The chain carries TRBV7-9 and TRBJ2-3; D possibly corresponds to TRBD1 (5 bases). Germline CDR1 is SEHNR and CDR2 is FQNEAQ (reference sequence). V was clipped by 2 bases and J by 4 bases, with 13 bases between them. The CDR3 totals 15 residues. CDR3 sequence: CASSLSPGFPDTQYF. CDR3 bases: TGTGCCAGCAGCTTAAGTCCAGGGTTCCCAGATACGCAGTATTTT.

The rearrangement joins TRBV7-9 to TRBJ1-5; 7 bases match TRBD1. Germline V lookup: CDR1 SEHNR, CDR2 FQNEAQ (reference sequence). The CDR3 spans 15 residues. V was pared by 4 bases and J by 0 bases, with 3 bases of the junction left unmatched. CDR3 sequence reads: CASSWGQYSNQPQHF. In DNA form, the CDR3 reads TGTGCCAGCAGCTGGGGACAGTATAGCAATCAGCCCCAGCATTTT. Drawing the rest from reference TRBV7-9 and TRBJ1-5, the complete variable domain is DTGVSQNPRHKITKRGQNVTFRCDPISEHNRLYWYRQTLGQGPEFLTYFQNEAQLEKSRLLSDRFSAERPKGSFSTLEIQRTEQGDSAMYLCASSWGQYSNQPQHFGDGTRLSIL.

The chain is built from TRBV29-1 and TRBJ2-1, with 7 nucleotides matching TRBD2. J gave up 7 bases and V 2 bases, and 8 bases lay outside the gene matches. From germline, CDR1 is SQVTM and CDR2 ANQGSEA. The CDR3 extends over 14 amino acids. The CDR3 spells CSVESARGDNEQFF. The CDR3 region has the DNA TGCAGCGTTGAAAGTGCTCGGGGGGATAATGAGCAGTTCTTC.

The table lists this clonotype with a few counts. This chain connects TRBV5-1 to TRBJ2-7, with TRBD1 identical over 7 bases. Germline V CDR1 and CDR2: SGHRS, YFSETQ. The CDR3 consists of 16 residues. V shed 0 bases and J 6 bases; nucleotides not matched to a gene: 12. CDR3 loop: CASSLAEGGSFGEQYF. The CDR3 bases are TGCGCCAGCAGCTTGGCCGAAGGGGGCAGCTTCGGCGAGCAGTACTTC.

This clonotype was recorded many times. This chain joins TRBV5-5 and TRBJ2-7; 7 bases map to TRBD2. The CDR3 extends over 17 amino acids. The V gene's germline CDR1 is SGHKS and CDR2 YYEKEE (reference sequence). V lost 1 base and J lost 0; bases outside the gene matches: 10. CDR3 sequence: CASSLSALGGSSYEQYF. The CDR3 bases are TGTGCCAGCAGCTTGTCCGCACTGGGAGGGAGCTCCTACGAGCAGTACTTC.

The rearrangement uses TRBV7-6 and TRBJ2-7, with D tentatively TRBD2 (6 bases). Germline-derived CDR1 and CDR2 are SGHVS and FNYEAQ. This CDR3 is 16 amino acids long. V was shortened by 2 bases and J by 4 bases, with 18 bases between the two germline ends. CDR3 sequence: CASSLYSPGLAYEQYF. The DNA of the CDR3 is TGTGCCAGCAGCTTATATAGTCCGGGACTCGCGTACGAGCAGTACTTC.

The genes are TRBV12-3 or TRBV12-4 and TRBJ2-7; TRBD1 matches 9 bases. The CDR3 has 16 amino acids. Germline trimming cut 5 bases from V and 3 bases from J; bases unmatched to any gene: 11. The DNA of the CDR3 is TGTGCCAGCAGTCCAGCCGGGACAGGGTTTCTCTACGAGCAGTACTTC. Residues: CASSPAGTGFLYEQYF.

This clonotype was detected many times. J is TRBJ1-4 and V is TRBV13; tentative D call: TRBD1 (5 bases). The CDR3 is 17 amino acids. CDR1 and CDR2 from the germline V gene are PRHDT and FYEKMQ (reference sequence). The V end lost 2 bases, the J end lost 2 bases, and 15 bases lay between the germline ends. The CDR3 spells CASSLLTGGTTNEKLFF. CDR3 DNA sequence: TGTGCCAGCAGCTTACTTACCGGAGGGACCACTAATGAAAAACTGTTTTTT.